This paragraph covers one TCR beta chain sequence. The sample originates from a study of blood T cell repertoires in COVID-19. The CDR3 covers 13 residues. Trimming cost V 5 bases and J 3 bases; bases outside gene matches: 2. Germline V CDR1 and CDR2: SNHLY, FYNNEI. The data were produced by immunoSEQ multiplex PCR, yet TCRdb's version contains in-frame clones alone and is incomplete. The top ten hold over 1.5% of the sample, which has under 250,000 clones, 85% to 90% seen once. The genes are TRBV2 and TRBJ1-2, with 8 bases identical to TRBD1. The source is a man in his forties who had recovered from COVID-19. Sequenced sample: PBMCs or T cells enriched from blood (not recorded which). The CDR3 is CASSYRGYYGYTF. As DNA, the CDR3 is TGTGCCAGCAGTTACAGGGGGTACTATGGCTACACCTTC.